One and the same sample provided the 8 T cell receptor beta chains below, sequenced in a study of T cell repertoires in cytomegalovirus infection. One entry per CDR3 protein results from TCRdb running MiXCR on the reads. The profile shows approximately 270,000 distinct CDR3 sequences, 20% to 25% of them singletons. These receptors have no known antigen. Sample: cultured PBMCs, taken from culture after CMV antigen stimulation. These receptors were collected from a human donor in good health (CMV status not recorded). Some clones in this sample may be carry-over from other donors' samples.

The V call is TRBV12-5, the J call TRBJ2-3; D uncertain. CDR3 length: 12 amino acids. The V gene lost 4 bases and the J gene lost 4 bases, with 6 bases spanning the gap. CDR1 and CDR2 from the germline V gene are LGHNT and FRNRAP. CDR3 in amino acids: CASGWKPDTQYF. The DNA of the CDR3 is TGTGCTAGTGGTTGGAAGCCAGATACGCAGTATTTT.

V usage is TRBV7-6 and J usage is TRBJ2-1; perhaps TRBD2 as D (5 bases). CDR1 and CDR2 (germline): SGHVS, FNYEAQ. V was shortened by 5 bases and J by 7 bases, with 15 bases between the two germline ends. The CDR3 loop spans 14 amino acids. The CDR3 region is CASSRRRFGNEQFF. DNA for the CDR3: TGTGCCAGCAGCCGAAGGAGGTTCGGGAATGAGCAGTTCTTC.

The chain uses TRBV5-4 and TRBJ1-3; 7 bases line up with TRBD1. Germline-derived CDR1 and CDR2 are SGHNT and YYREEE (reference sequence). J lost 0 bases, V lost 3 bases, and 6 bases had no gene match. CDR3 length equals 16 residues. The CDR3, as DNA: TGTGCCAGCAGCTGGGGGGACAGAGGCTCTGGAAACACCATATATTTT. It codes for CASSWGDRGSGNTIYF.

This chain connects TRBV20-1 to TRBJ2-7; possibly TRBD1 or TRBD2 for D (5 bases each). This CDR3 spans 14 amino acids. Deletions cut 5 bases from V and 2 bases from J, with 16 bases between. CDR1 and CDR2 (germline): DFQATT, SNEGSKA (reference sequence). CDR3 bases: TGCAGTGCTGTGGACTCTTCAGGGCCCTACGAGCAGTACTTC. This sequence encodes CSAVDSSGPYEQYF.

This clonotype was recorded many times. The chain has TRBV7-8 and TRBJ2-3; perhaps TRBD2 as D (5 bases). The germline CDR1 and CDR2 sequences are SGHVS and FQNEAQ. V lost 0 bases and J lost 2, with 9 bases in between. CDR3 length equals 15 residues. The CDR3 DNA reads as TGTGCCAGCAGCTTAGCGGGAGTTGCCACAGATACGCAGTATTTT. Its translation: CASSLAGVATDTQYF.

This chain connects TRBV28 to TRBJ2-7, with no clear D. V was trimmed by 8 bases and J by 4 bases, leaving 15 bases between them. The CDR3 is made up of 13 amino acids. In germline, CDR1 is MDHEN, CDR2 SYDVKM. CDR3 nucleotide sequence: TGTGCCAGCGGCCGAACTGACCCATACGAGCAGTACGTC. Translating it yields CASGRTDPYEQYV.

V usage is TRBV11-3 and J usage is TRBJ2-5, with a tentative D call TRBD1 (5 bases). This CDR3 is 17 amino acids long. CDR1 is SGHNT and CDR2 is YENEEA in the germline V gene. With 5 bases removed from V and 3 bases from J, the gap between germline ends came to 22 bases. The CDR3 here is CASSIQGSATYEETQYF. Here the CDR3 DNA reads TGTGCCAGCAGCATCCAGGGATCGGCAACTTACGAAGAGACCCAGTACTTC.

In its sample, this clonotype was seen many times. V gene TRBV7-8 combines with J gene TRBJ2-3; D is possibly TRBD2 (5 bases). This CDR3 has 15 amino acids. CDR1 and CDR2 from the germline V gene are SGHVS and FQNEAQ. V was trimmed by 5 bases and J by 3 bases, leaving 15 bases between them. DNA of the CDR3: TGTGCCAGCAGCCCCCGGGATTATCAAACAGATACGCAGTATTTT. This encodes CASSPRDYQTDTQYF.